What follows describes a single T cell receptor beta chain. The data belong to a study of sequential checkpoint blockade in melanoma. The germline V and J ends were trimmed by 4 bases and 11 bases, with 17 bases remaining between them. Looked up from germline, CDR1 is LNHDA and CDR2 is SQIVND (reference sequence). This CDR3 spans 13 amino acids. Method: immunoSEQ multiplex PCR; TCRdb's copy keeps in-frame clones and lacks some. Of 17,000 or so clones listed, just under 75% were seen once; the top ten hold roughly 22%. Indicated treatment: randomized to nivolumab then ipilimumab (arm A) or the reverse (arm B).

This receptor was taken from a human donor with melanoma. This sample comprised CD8+ T cells sorted from blood (inferred from file names), obtained from a patient given nivolumab and ipilimumab in sequence. V and J are TRBV19 and TRBJ1-1; D might be TRBD1 (5 bases). CDR3 in amino acids: CASSTRQKQAAFF. The DNA of the CDR3 is TGTGCCAGTAGTACCCGACAGAAACAAGCGGCTTTCTTT.